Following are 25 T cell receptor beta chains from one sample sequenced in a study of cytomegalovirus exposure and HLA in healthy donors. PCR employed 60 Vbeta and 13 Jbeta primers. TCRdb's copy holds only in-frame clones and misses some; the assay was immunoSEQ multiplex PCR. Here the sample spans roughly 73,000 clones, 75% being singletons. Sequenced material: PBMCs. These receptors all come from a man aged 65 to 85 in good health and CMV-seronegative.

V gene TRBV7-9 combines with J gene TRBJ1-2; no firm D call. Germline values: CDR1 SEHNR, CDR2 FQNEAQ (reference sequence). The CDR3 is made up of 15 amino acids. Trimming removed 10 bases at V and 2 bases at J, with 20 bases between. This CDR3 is CAIAMRQMQNYGYTF. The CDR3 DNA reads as TGTGCCATTGCCATGAGGCAGATGCAGAACTATGGCTACACCTTC. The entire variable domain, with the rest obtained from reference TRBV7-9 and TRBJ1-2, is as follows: DTGVSQNPRHKITKRGQNVTFRCDPISEHNRLYWYRQTLGQGPEFLTYFQNEAQLEKSRLLSDRFSAERPKGSFSTLEIQRTEQGDSAMYLCAIAMRQMQNYGYTFGSGTRLTVV.

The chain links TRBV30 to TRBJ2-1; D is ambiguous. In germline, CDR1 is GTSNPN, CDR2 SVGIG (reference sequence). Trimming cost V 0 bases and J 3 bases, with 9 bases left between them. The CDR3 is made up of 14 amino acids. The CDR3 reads CAWSVVRIYNEQFF. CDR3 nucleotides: TGTGCCTGGAGTGTAGTCAGGATCTACAATGAGCAGTTCTTC.

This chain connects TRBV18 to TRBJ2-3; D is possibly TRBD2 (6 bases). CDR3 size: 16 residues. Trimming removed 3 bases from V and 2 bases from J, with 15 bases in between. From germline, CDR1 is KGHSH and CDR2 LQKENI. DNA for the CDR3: TGTGCCAGCTCACCTTCTAGTGCGGGGAACACAGATACGCAGTATTTT. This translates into CASSPSSAGNTDTQYF.

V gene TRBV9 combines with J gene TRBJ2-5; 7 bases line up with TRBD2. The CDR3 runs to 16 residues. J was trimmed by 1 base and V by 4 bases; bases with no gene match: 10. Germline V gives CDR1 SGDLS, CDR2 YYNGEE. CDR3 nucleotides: TGTGCCAGCAGCCCCGGGCTTGGGGAGGGCCAAGAGACCCAGTACTTC. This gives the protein CASSPGLGEGQETQYF.

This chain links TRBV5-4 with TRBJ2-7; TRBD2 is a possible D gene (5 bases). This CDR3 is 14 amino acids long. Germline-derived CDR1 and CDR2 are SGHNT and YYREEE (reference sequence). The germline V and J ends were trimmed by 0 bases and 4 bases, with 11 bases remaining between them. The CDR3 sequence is CASSLAPTGYEQYF. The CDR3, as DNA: TGTGCCAGCAGCTTGGCCCCAACGGGGTACGAGCAGTACTTC.

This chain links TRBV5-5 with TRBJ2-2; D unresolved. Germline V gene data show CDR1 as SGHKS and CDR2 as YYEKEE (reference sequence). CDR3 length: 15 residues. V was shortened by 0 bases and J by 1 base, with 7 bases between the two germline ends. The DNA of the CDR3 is TGTGCCAGCAGCTTGGCTGCAGGGAACACCGGGGAGCTGTTTTTT. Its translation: CASSLAAGNTGELFF.

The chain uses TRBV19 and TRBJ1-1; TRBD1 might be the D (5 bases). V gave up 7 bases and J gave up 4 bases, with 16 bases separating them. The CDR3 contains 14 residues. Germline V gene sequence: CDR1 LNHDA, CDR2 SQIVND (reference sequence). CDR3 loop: CASTFFGQGTEAFF. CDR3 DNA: TGTGCCAGTACATTTTTCGGGCAGGGCACTGAAGCTTTCTTT.

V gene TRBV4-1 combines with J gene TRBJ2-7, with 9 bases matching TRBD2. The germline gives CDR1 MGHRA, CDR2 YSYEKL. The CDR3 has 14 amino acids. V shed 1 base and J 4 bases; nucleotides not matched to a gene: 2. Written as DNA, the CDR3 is TGCGCCAGCAGCCAAGTCCTAGCGGGGTACGAGCAGTACTTC. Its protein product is CASSQVLAGYEQYF.

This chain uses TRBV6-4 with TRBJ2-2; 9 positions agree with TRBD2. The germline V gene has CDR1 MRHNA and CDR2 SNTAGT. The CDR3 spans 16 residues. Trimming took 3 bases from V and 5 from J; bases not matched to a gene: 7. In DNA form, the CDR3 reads TGTGCCAGCAGTGAAGAAGCGGGAGGAAATACCGGGGAGCTGTTTTTT. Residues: CASSEEAGGNTGELFF.

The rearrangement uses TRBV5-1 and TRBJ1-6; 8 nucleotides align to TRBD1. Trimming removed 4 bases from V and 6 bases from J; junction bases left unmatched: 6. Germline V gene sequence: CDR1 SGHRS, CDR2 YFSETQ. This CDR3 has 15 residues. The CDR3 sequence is CASSPQGAGNSPLHF. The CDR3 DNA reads TGCGCCAGCAGCCCCCAGGGGGCAGGTAATTCACCCCTCCACTTT. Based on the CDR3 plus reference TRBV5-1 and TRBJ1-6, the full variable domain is KAGVTQTPRYLIKTRGQQVTLSCSPISGHRSVSWYQQTPGQGLQFLFEYFSETQRNKGNFPGRFSGRQFSNSRSEMNVSTLELGDSALYLCASSPQGAGNSPLHFGNGTRLTVT.

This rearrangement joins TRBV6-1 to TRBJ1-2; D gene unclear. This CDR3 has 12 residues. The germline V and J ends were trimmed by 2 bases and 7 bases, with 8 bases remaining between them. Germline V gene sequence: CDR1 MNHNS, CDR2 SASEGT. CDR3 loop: CASSEFSSGYTF. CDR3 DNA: TGTGCCAGCAGTGAATTTTCCTCTGGCTACACCTTC.

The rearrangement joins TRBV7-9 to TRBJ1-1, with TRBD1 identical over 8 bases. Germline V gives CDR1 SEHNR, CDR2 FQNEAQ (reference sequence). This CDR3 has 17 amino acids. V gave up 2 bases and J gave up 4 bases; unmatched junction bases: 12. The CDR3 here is CASSLQFGQGGSTEAFF. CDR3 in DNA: TGTGCCAGCAGCTTACAATTCGGACAGGGAGGATCCACTGAAGCTTTCTTT.

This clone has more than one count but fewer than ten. The CDR3 bases are TGTGCCAGCAGCTTTTGGCTGAACACTGAAGCTTTCTTT. Its translation: CASSFWLNTEAFF. The rearrangement uses TRBV7-9 and TRBJ1-1; D is unclear. CDR3 length: 13 amino acids. Trimming left V 3 bases short and J 0 bases short, with 5 bases between. CDR1 is SEHNR, CDR2 FQNEAQ, per germline (reference sequence).

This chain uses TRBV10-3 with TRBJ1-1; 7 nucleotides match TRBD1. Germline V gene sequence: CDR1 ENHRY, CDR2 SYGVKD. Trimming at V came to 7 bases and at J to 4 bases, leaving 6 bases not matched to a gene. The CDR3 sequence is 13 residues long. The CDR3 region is CAIMMAGGTEAFF. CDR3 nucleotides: TGTGCCATCATGATGGCAGGGGGCACTGAAGCTTTCTTT.

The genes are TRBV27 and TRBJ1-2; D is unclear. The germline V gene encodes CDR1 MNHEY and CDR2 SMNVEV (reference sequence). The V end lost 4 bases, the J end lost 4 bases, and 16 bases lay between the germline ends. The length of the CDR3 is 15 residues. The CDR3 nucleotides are TGTGCCAGCAGTTCCTACAGCCCTGCTCTCTATGGCTACACCTTC. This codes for CASSSYSPALYGYTF.

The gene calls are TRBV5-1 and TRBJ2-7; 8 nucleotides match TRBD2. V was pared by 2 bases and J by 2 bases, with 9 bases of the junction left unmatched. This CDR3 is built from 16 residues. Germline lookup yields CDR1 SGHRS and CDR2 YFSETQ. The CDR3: CASSFLGSGRTYEQYV. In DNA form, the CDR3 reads TGCGCCAGCAGCTTCCTAGGGAGCGGGAGAACCTACGAGCAGTACGTC.

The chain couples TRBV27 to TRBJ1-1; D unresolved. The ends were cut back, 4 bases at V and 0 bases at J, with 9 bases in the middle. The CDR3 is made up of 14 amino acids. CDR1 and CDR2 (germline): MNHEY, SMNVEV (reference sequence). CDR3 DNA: TGTGCCAGCAGTTCACCACAGCTGAACACTGAAGCTTTCTTT. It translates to CASSSPQLNTEAFF.

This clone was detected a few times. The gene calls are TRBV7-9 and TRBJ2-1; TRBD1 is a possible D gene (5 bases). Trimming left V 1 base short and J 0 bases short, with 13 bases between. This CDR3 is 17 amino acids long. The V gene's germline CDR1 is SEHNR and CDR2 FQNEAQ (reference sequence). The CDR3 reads CASSLGQGVSSYNEQFF. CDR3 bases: TGTGCCAGCAGCTTAGGTCAAGGGGTTAGCTCCTACAATGAGCAGTTCTTC.

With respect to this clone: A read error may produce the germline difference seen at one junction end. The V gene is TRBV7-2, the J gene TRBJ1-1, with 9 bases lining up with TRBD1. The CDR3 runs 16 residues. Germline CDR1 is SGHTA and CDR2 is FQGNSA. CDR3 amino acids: CAGSLVGTGTNTEAFF. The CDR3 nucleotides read TGTGCCGGCAGCTTGGTCGGGACAGGGACGAACACTGAAGCTTTCTTT.

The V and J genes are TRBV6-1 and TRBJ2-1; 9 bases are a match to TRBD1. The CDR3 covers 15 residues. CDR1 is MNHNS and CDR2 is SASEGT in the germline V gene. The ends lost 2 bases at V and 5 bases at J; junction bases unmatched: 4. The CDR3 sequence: CASSELGTGNNEQFF. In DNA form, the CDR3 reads TGTGCCAGCAGTGAACTTGGGACAGGGAACAATGAGCAGTTCTTC.

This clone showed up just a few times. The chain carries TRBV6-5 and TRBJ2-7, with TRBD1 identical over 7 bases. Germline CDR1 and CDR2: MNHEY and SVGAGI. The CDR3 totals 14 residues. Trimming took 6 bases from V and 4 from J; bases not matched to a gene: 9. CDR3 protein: CASRMGQTYYEQYF. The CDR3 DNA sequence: TGTGCCAGCAGGATGGGACAGACCTATTACGAGCAGTACTTC.

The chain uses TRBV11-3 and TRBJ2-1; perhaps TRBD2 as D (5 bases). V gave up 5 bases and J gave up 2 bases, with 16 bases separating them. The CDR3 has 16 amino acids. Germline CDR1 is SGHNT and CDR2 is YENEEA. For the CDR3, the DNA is TGTGCCAGCAGCCAAACTAGACATTCGACCTACAATGAGCAGTTCTTC. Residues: CASSQTRHSTYNEQFF.

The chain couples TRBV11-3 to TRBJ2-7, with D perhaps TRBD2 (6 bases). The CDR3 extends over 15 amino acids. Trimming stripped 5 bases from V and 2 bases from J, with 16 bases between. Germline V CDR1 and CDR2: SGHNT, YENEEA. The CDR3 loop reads CASSRMTGETYEQYF. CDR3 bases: TGTGCCAGCAGCAGAATGACGGGGGAGACCTACGAGCAGTACTTC.

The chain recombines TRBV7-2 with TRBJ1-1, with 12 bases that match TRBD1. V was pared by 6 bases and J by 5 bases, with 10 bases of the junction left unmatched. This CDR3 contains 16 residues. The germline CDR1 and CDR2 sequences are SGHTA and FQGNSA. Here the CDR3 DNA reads TGTGCCAGCAGACCCGGGACAGGGGGCGTAGGGACTGAAGCTTTCTTT. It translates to CASRPGTGGVGTEAFF.

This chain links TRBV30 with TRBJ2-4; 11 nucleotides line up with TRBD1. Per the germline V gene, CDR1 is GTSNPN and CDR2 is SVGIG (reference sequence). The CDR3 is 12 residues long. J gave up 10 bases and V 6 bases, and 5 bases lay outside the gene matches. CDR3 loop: CACGTGGPIQYF. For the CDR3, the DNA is TGTGCCTGCGGGACAGGGGGTCCTATTCAGTACTTC.